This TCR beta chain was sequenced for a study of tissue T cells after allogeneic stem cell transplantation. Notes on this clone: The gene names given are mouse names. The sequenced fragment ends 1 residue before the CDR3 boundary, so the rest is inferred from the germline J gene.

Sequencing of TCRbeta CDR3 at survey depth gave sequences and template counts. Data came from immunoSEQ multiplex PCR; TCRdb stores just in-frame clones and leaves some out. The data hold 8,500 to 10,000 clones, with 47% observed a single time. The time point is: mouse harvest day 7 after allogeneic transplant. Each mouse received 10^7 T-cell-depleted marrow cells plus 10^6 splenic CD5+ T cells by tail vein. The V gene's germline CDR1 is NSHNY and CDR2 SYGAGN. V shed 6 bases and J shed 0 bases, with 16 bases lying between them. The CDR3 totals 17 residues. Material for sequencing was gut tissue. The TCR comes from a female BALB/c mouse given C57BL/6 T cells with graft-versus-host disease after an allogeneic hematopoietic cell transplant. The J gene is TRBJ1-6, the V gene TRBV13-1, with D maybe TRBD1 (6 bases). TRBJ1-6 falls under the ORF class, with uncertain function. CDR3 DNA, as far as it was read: TGTGCCAGCATTCCCCCGGGACAAAATTCCTATAATTCGCCCCTCTAC. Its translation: CASIPPGQNSYNSPLY. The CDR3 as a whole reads CASIPPGQNSYNSPLYF.